The 6 T cell receptor beta chains below were found in one sample sequenced in a study of cytomegalovirus exposure and HLA in healthy donors. Both 60 Vbeta primers and 13 Jbeta primers went into the PCR. Clones were read by immunoSEQ multiplex PCR, and TCRdb kept only the in-frame ones, dropping some. This table holds over 150,000 clones, 70% to 80% found once. The sequenced sample was PBMCs. The receptors originated from a man aged 25-45 years in good health and CMV-seropositive.

The chain couples TRBV10-3 to TRBJ1-6, with 11 bases identical to TRBD1. Per germline, CDR1 ENHRY and CDR2 SYGVKD. After removal of 8 bases from V and 8 bases from J, the junction contained 5 bases not matched to a gene. CDR3 length equals 14 residues. The DNA for the CDR3 is TGTGCCATCGCGCCGGGACAGGGGGATTCACCCCTCCACTTT. Translation: CAIAPGQGDSPLHF.

The chain has TRBV5-1 and TRBJ2-5, with a possible D match to TRBD2 (6 bases). In germline, CDR1 is SGHRS, CDR2 YFSETQ. V lost 0 bases and J lost 5, with 14 bases in between. The CDR3 spans 15 residues. CDR3 protein: CASSLAGVGSETQYF. As DNA, the CDR3 is TGCGCCAGCAGCTTGGCGGGGGTAGGTTCGGAGACCCAGTACTTC. Looking up the rest from reference TRBV5-1 and TRBJ2-5 gives the full variable domain: KAGVTQTPRYLIKTRGQQVTLSCSPISGHRSVSWYQQTPGQGLQFLFEYFSETQRNKGNFPGRFSGRQFSNSRSEMNVSTLELGDSALYLCASSLAGVGSETQYFGPGTRLLVL.

The V gene is TRBV29-1, the J gene TRBJ2-3; the D gene is possibly TRBD1 (7 bases). Germline values: CDR1 SQVTM, CDR2 ANQGSEA. Trimming took off 8 bases at V and 4 bases at J, with 10 bases between the two ends. This CDR3 region has 11 residues. CDR3 DNA sequence: TGCAGCTCCAGGGGGGCAGATACGCAGTATTTT. The encoded protein is CSSRGADTQYF.

The chain is built from TRBV6-5 and TRBJ1-4, with TRBD1 matching 9 bases. Per germline, CDR1 MNHEY and CDR2 SVGAGI. This CDR3 comprises 14 residues. After removal of 4 bases from V and 7 bases from J, the junction contained 4 bases not matched to a gene. The CDR3 DNA follows: TGTGCCAGCAGTTCAGACAGGGGGGGTGAAAAACTGTTTTTT. It encodes CASSSDRGGEKLFF.

The genes are TRBV6-1 and TRBJ2-2; weak D call: TRBD1 (6 bases). The CDR3 spans 18 residues. Trimming shortened V by 2 bases and J by 3 bases, and 19 bases separated the two germline ends. CDR1 is MNHNS and CDR2 is SASEGT in the germline V gene. This CDR3 is CASSESIGQPGDTGELFF. Written as DNA, the CDR3 is TGTGCCAGCAGTGAATCGATCGGACAGCCAGGGGACACCGGGGAGCTGTTTTTT.

The CDR3 nucleotides read TGTGCCTGGATGGACAGGGGTACCTACGAGCAGTACTTC. It translates to CAWMDRGTYEQYF. The chain employs TRBV30 and TRBJ2-7, with TRBD1 matching over 9 bases. The V segment lost 4 bases and the J segment 2 bases; nucleotides outside the gene matches: 3. This CDR3 comprises 13 residues. Germline lookup yields CDR1 GTSNPN and CDR2 SVGIG (reference sequence).